The 22 T cell receptor beta chains listed next were all sequenced from one sample in a study of blood T cell repertoires in COVID-19. Some clones are missing from TCRdb's copy, which holds only in-frame ones; the method was immunoSEQ multiplex PCR. The sample holds about 180,000 clones; less than 90% are singletons and the top ten take around 1.3%. Sequencing input: PBMCs or T cells enriched from blood (not recorded which). The receptors were gathered from a human donor with acute COVID-19. The donor label of this sample is uncertain.

CDR3 in DNA: TGCGCCAGCAGCTCGGGACTCCATTCCAATGAGCAGTTCTTC. Amino acid sequence: CASSSGLHSNEQFF. J is TRBJ2-1 and V is TRBV5-1; possible D gene TRBD2, 6 bases. V was shortened by 3 bases and J by 6 bases, with 13 bases between the two germline ends. Germline lookup yields CDR1 SGHRS and CDR2 YFSETQ. The CDR3 spans 14 residues.

J is TRBJ2-3 and V is TRBV29-1, with D possibly matching TRBD2 (5 bases). The CDR3 consists of 14 residues. Germline V gene lookup returns CDR1 SQVTM and CDR2 ANQGSEA. The V gene lost 7 bases and the J gene lost 1 base, with 15 bases spanning the gap. The CDR3 reads CSAALGVGTDTQYF. The CDR3 bases are TGCAGCGCCGCGCTCGGGGTGGGCACAGATACGCAGTATTTT.

This chain uses TRBV7-9 with TRBJ2-7; TRBD1 aligns across 8 bases. This CDR3 has 15 residues. Looked up from germline, CDR1 is SEHNR and CDR2 is FQNEAQ (reference sequence). Trimming took 6 bases from V and 3 from J; bases not matched to a gene: 10. CDR3 sequence reads: CASRPSGQGYYEQYF. The CDR3, as DNA: TGTGCCAGCAGACCCTCAGGACAGGGTTACTACGAGCAGTACTTC.

V gene TRBV27 combines with J gene TRBJ2-7, with 8 bases matching TRBD2. V was clipped by 5 bases and J by 6 bases; unmatched bases: 6. CDR1 and CDR2 from the germline V gene are MNHEY and SMNVEV (reference sequence). This CDR3 has 13 residues. In DNA form, the CDR3 reads TGTGCCAGCAGTCCGCGGACTAGCCGCGAGCAGTACTTC. Translated, it gives CASSPRTSREQYF.

This rearrangement joins TRBV7-2 to TRBJ2-5, with D maybe TRBD2 (6 bases). Germline V lookup: CDR1 SGHTA, CDR2 FQGNSA. The ends were cut back, 4 bases at V and 5 bases at J, with 14 bases in the middle. The CDR3 spans 14 residues. The CDR3 DNA is TGTGCCAGCAGCTCGCTCGGCGGGGTGGAGACCCAGTACTTC. Amino acid sequence: CASSSLGGVETQYF.

The chain carries TRBV11-2 and TRBJ2-2, with D unresolved. CDR3 length: 15 amino acids. Per the germline V gene, CDR1 is SGHAT and CDR2 is FQNNGV. Between the trimmed V and J ends, which lost 7 bases and 1 base, there was a span of 13 bases. The CDR3 coding sequence is TGTGCCAGCATCCCCAGCAGGCTGAACACCGGGGAGCTGTTTTTT. It yields the protein CASIPSRLNTGELFF.

The chain links TRBV21-1 to TRBJ2-2; the DNA was not used to check the table's D call, TRBD1. TRBV21-1 is a documented pseudogene. This CDR3 has 17 residues. CDR3 sequence reads: CASSKGQGALNTGELFF. CDR3 nucleotides: TGTGCCAGCAGCAAAGGACAGGGGGCTTTGAACACCGGGGAGCTGTTTTTT.

The rearrangement joins TRBV27 to TRBJ1-2, with D tentatively TRBD1 (6 bases). The germline V gene has CDR1 MNHEY and CDR2 SMNVEV (reference sequence). The CDR3 is made up of 15 amino acids. Trimming shortened V by 5 bases and J by 5 bases, and 18 bases separated the two germline ends. CDR3 coding DNA: TGTGCCAGCAGTCCCATGCGGGGGCCCGGGTATGGCTACACCTTC. Encoded protein: CASSPMRGPGYGYTF.

J is TRBJ2-3 and V is TRBV4-1; D perhaps matches TRBD2 (6 bases). This CDR3 has 14 amino acids. Trimming took 4 bases from V and 6 from J, leaving 14 bases between them. The V gene's germline CDR1 is MGHRA and CDR2 YSYEKL. The CDR3 DNA is TGCGCCAGCAGCCCCCCAACGGGGGTGGATACGCAGTATTTT. It codes for CASSPPTGVDTQYF.

This sequence joins TRBV18 and TRBJ1-1; maybe TRBD1 (5 bases). Germline V gene sequence: CDR1 KGHSH, CDR2 LQKENI. The CDR3 is 16 residues long. The V gene lost 0 bases and the J gene lost 2 bases, with 13 bases spanning the gap. CDR3 coding DNA: TGTGCCAGCTCACCACCGGGGCGCCAAACCAACACTGAAGCTTTCTTT. It yields the protein CASSPPGRQTNTEAFF.

The J gene is TRBJ1-2, the V gene TRBV10-3; possibly TRBD1 for D (6 bases). In germline, CDR1 is ENHRY, CDR2 SYGVKD. This CDR3 is built from 15 residues. Trimming removed 6 bases from V and 4 bases from J, with 18 bases in between. The CDR3 DNA reads TGTGCCATCAGAGATACAGGGAACCCTACCTATGGCTACACCTTC. Translated, it gives CAIRDTGNPTYGYTF.

V is TRBV30 and J is TRBJ1-5, with D possibly being TRBD1 (5 bases). CDR1 and CDR2 (germline): GTSNPN, SVGIG (reference sequence). The V end lost 0 bases, the J end lost 9 bases, and 12 bases lay between the germline ends. CDR3 length: 13 residues. Here the CDR3 reads CAWSVDIQGPQHF. CDR3 DNA sequence: TGTGCCTGGAGTGTGGACATCCAGGGGCCCCAGCATTTT.

The chain's CDR3 is CASSPPGTGGRETQYF. The DNA of the CDR3 is TGTGCCAGCTCACCACCGGGGACAGGGGGAAGAGAGACCCAGTACTTC. The V and J genes are TRBV18 and TRBJ2-5; TRBD1 agrees at 11 bases. Looked up from germline, CDR1 is KGHSH and CDR2 is LQKENI. V shed 0 bases, J shed 4 bases, and the junction held 4 bases outside the gene matches. The CDR3 extends over 16 amino acids.

This sequence joins TRBV7-9 and TRBJ1-1; 9 positions agree with TRBD1. The J segment lost 1 base and the V segment lost 5 bases, leaving 11 bases of the junction unmatched. CDR3 length: 17 residues. Germline CDR1 reads SEHNR; CDR2 reads FQNEAQ (reference sequence). The CDR3 protein is CASSRTGQGLWNTEAFF. CDR3 DNA sequence: TGTGCCAGCAGCCGGACGGGACAGGGTCTTTGGAACACTGAAGCTTTCTTT.

J is TRBJ2-1 and V is TRBV11-3, with a tentative D call TRBD1 (6 bases). The CDR3 has 13 amino acids. The germline CDR1 and CDR2 sequences are SGHNT and YENEEA. V lost 5 bases to trimming and J lost 5 bases, with 10 bases between them. CDR3 sequence reads: CASSNRVHNEQFF. The CDR3, as DNA: TGTGCCAGCAGCAACAGGGTTCACAATGAGCAGTTCTTC.

J is TRBJ2-7 and V is TRBV6-6, with 10 bases lining up with TRBD1. V shed 4 bases and J 5 bases; nucleotides not matched to a gene: 5. This CDR3 contains 14 residues. Germline V lookup: CDR1 MNHNY, CDR2 SVGAGI (reference sequence). The CDR3 sequence is CASSLGGQGNEQYF. The CDR3 DNA is TGTGCCAGCAGTTTGGGGGGACAGGGGAACGAGCAGTACTTC.

The chain couples TRBV27 to TRBJ1-6, with D possibly TRBD1 on 6 matching bases. The length of the CDR3 is 14 residues. CDR1 is MNHEY and CDR2 is SMNVEV in the germline V gene (reference sequence). V was shortened by 4 bases and J by 4 bases, with 8 bases between the two germline ends. CDR3 sequence: CASSSTGYNSPLHF. The CDR3 DNA is TGTGCCAGCAGTTCGACAGGTTATAATTCACCCCTCCACTTT.

This chain uses TRBV7-9 with TRBJ2-7; D gene ambiguous. The germline gives CDR1 SEHNR, CDR2 FQNEAQ (reference sequence). V shed 5 bases and J shed 5 bases, with 10 bases lying between them. This CDR3 region has 12 residues. CDR3 DNA: TGTGCCAGCAGCCCCCGTGCGGACGAGCAGTACTTC. It codes for CASSPRADEQYF.

This rearrangement joins TRBV2 to TRBJ1-5; D ambiguous. CDR3 length equals 13 residues. Trimming removed 2 bases from V and 4 bases from J, with 6 bases in between. CDR1 is SNHLY, CDR2 FYNNEI, per germline. As DNA, the CDR3 is TGTGCCAGCAGTGAACGGAGGAATCAGCCCCAGCATTTT. Its translation: CASSERRNQPQHF.

CDR3 bases: TGTGCCAGCAGCGTAGAGGAGACGGTATACTCTGGAAACACCATATATTTT. Translating it yields CASSVEETVYSGNTIYF. The V call is TRBV9, the J call TRBJ1-3; D is ambiguous. The CDR3 has 17 amino acids. Germline V gene lookup returns CDR1 SGDLS and CDR2 YYNGEE. The ends were cut back, 0 bases at V and 0 bases at J, with 13 bases in the middle.

The chain is built from TRBV5-4 and TRBJ1-2; possible D gene TRBD1, 6 bases. Germline loops: CDR1 SGHNT, CDR2 YYREEE (reference sequence). Trimming shortened V by 2 bases and J by 4 bases, and 9 bases separated the two germline ends. The CDR3 sequence is 13 residues long. The chain's CDR3 is CASSLGQSYGYTF. The CDR3 bases are TGTGCCAGCAGCTTAGGACAGTCCTATGGCTACACCTTC.

The rearrangement uses TRBV19 and TRBJ2-1; 14 bases are a match to TRBD2. V dropped 8 bases and J dropped 9; count of bases not matched to a gene: 3. This CDR3 is built from 13 residues. Germline CDR1 reads LNHDA; CDR2 reads SQIVND (reference sequence). For the CDR3, the DNA is TGTGCCAGTGGACTAGCGGGGGGCCGTGAGCAGTTCTTC. Protein: CASGLAGGREQFF.